This passage covers 30 T cell receptor beta chains from one sample sequenced in a study of blood T cell repertoires in COVID-19. Assay used: immunoSEQ multiplex PCR; TCRdb lists only in-frame clones, some missing. The table records fewer than 250,000 clones, over 75% of them present only once. Source material: PBMCs or T cells enriched from blood (not recorded which). Source of these receptors: a woman aged 25-40 years who had been exposed to COVID-19.

The chain employs TRBV7-5 and TRBJ2-5; TRBD1 is the table's D call, not checked against the DNA. TRBV7-5 is a pseudogene segment. The CDR3 loop spans 12 amino acids. This chain's CDR3 is CARSPRHRLQYF. CDR3 coding DNA: TGTGCCAGAAGCCCGCGACACCGCCTTCAGTACTTC.

The CDR3 loop reads CASSEDKGTGYLDGYTF. The CDR3, as DNA: TGTGCCAGCAGCGAAGACAAAGGGACAGGTTACTTGGATGGCTACACCTTC. This chain links TRBV9 with TRBJ1-2; 8 nucleotides match TRBD1. The CDR3 runs 17 residues. Germline V lookup: CDR1 SGDLS, CDR2 YYNGEE. V was clipped by 3 bases and J by 6 bases; unmatched bases: 16.

The CDR3 nucleotides are TGTGCCAGCAGCTTACAGGGGTCGTACCAGACCCAGTACTTC. This encodes CASSLQGSYQTQYF. The chain carries TRBV5-6 and TRBJ2-5, with 7 bases aligning to TRBD1. The germline CDR1 and CDR2 sequences are SGHDT and YYEEEE. The CDR3 contains 14 residues. The J segment lost 6 bases and the V segment lost 2 bases, leaving 7 bases of the junction unmatched.

This clone was recorded once. The chain has TRBV7-8 and TRBJ1-3, with D possibly matching TRBD1 (5 bases). The CDR3 is made up of 15 amino acids. Germline V gene lookup returns CDR1 SGHVS and CDR2 FQNEAQ. Trimming shortened V by 5 bases and J by 4 bases, and 15 bases separated the two germline ends. CDR3 bases: TGTGCCAGCAGCCTCGGTTCAGGGCCGGGAAACACCATATATTTT. Translating gives CASSLGSGPGNTIYF.

The rearrangement uses TRBV30 and TRBJ1-2; D ambiguous. Germline V gene sequence: CDR1 GTSNPN, CDR2 SVGIG (reference sequence). This CDR3 comprises 10 residues. The V and J ends lost 4 bases and 10 bases respectively, with 10 bases between them. CDR3 nucleotides: TGTGCCTGGAACGCGGGGTACTACACCTTC. It translates to CAWNAGYYTF.

V gene TRBV5-8 combines with J gene TRBJ2-7; TRBD2 matches at 15 bases. Germline V CDR1 and CDR2: SGHTS, YDEGEE. The ends lost 2 bases at V and 6 bases at J; junction bases unmatched: 15. This CDR3 has 19 residues. The CDR3 here is CASSLYGLAGGPYRSEQYF. The DNA of the CDR3 is TGTGCCAGCAGCTTATATGGACTAGCGGGAGGGCCATATCGCTCCGAGCAGTACTTC.

This clone appeared once. The chain couples TRBV11-3 to TRBJ2-1, with D tentatively TRBD2 (5 bases). Trimming shortened V by 0 bases and J by 9 bases, and 6 bases separated the two germline ends. Germline V gene lookup returns CDR1 SGHNT and CDR2 YENEEA. The CDR3 has 12 residues. CDR3 DNA: TGTGCCAGCAGCTTAGATGGAGGTGAGCAGTTCTTC. Its protein is CASSLDGGEQFF.

This chain uses TRBV6-6 with TRBJ2-7, with 9 bases identical to TRBD1. Germline-derived CDR1 and CDR2 are MNHNY and SVGAGI (reference sequence). Trimming took 7 bases from V and 0 from J; bases not matched to a gene: 7. The CDR3 consists of 15 residues. The CDR3 region has the DNA TGTGCCAGCATCCCCCGGGACAGGGTCTCCTACGAGCAGTACTTC. Translation: CASIPRDRVSYEQYF.

V gene TRBV6-4 combines with J gene TRBJ2-1; 9 bases are shared with TRBD2. The germline V gene encodes CDR1 MRHNA and CDR2 SNTAGT. The CDR3 extends over 14 amino acids. The trim removed 6 bases at V and 10 bases at J, leaving 10 bases unmatched. CDR3 DNA sequence: TGTGCCAGCAGCGGAATAGCGGGAGTCGGGGAGCAGTTCTTC. Encoded protein: CASSGIAGVGEQFF.

The genes are TRBV5-6 and TRBJ1-1, with D unresolved. The germline V and J ends were trimmed by 2 bases and 1 base, with 6 bases remaining between them. This CDR3 is 13 amino acids long. CDR1 and CDR2 (germline): SGHDT, YYEEEE. The CDR3 nucleotides read TGTGCCAGCAGCTTTGGTAGGAACACTGAAGCTTTCTTT. It encodes CASSFGRNTEAFF.

There are a few counts of this clone. The V and J genes are TRBV27 and TRBJ1-2, with D tentatively TRBD1 (6 bases). The CDR3 spans 13 residues. Trimming stripped 5 bases from V and 6 bases from J, with 13 bases between. Germline V gives CDR1 MNHEY, CDR2 SMNVEV (reference sequence). Written as DNA, the CDR3 is TGTGCCAGCAGTCTTCTACAGGGAAATGGCTACACCTTC. Its protein is CASSLLQGNGYTF.

The rearrangement uses TRBV10-2 and TRBJ2-3; D ambiguous. Germline CDR1 WSHSY, CDR2 SAAADI. This CDR3 has 14 residues. The V end lost 2 bases, the J end lost 2 bases, and 8 bases lay between the germline ends. Here the CDR3 reads CASSEERITDTQYF. Written as DNA, the CDR3 is TGCGCCAGCAGTGAGGAGAGGATCACAGATACGCAGTATTTT.

The V call is TRBV6-1, the J call TRBJ2-3; 9 bases match TRBD1. The junction had 10 bases not matched to a gene; V was cut back by 4 bases and J by 5 bases. The germline V gene has CDR1 MNHNS and CDR2 SASEGT. The CDR3 is made up of 16 amino acids. DNA for the CDR3: TGTGCCAGCAGTGGTCCGGGACAGGGATTCGAAGATACGCAGTATTTT. As protein: CASSGPGQGFEDTQYF.

This clone is a singleton in its sample. This rearrangement joins TRBV6-5 to TRBJ2-2; TRBD2 matches at 7 bases. Unmatched junction bases numbered 5, after V lost 6 bases and J lost 4 bases. The germline CDR1 and CDR2 sequences are MNHEY and SVGAGI. CDR3 size: 14 residues. Here the CDR3 DNA reads TGTGCCAGCAGCGGACTAGATGGCACCGGGGAGCTGTTTTTT. Translating gives CASSGLDGTGELFF.

This clone has just one count. This chain connects TRBV29-1 to TRBJ2-3; TRBD1 matches 12 bases. This CDR3 has 15 residues. Trimming at V came to 6 bases and at J to 4 bases, leaving 8 bases not matched to a gene. Germline V gene lookup returns CDR1 SQVTM and CDR2 ANQGSEA. In DNA, the CDR3 is TGCAGCGTCAGAACCGGGACAGGGGGCGCAGATACGCAGTATTTT. Its protein is CSVRTGTGGADTQYF.

V is TRBV4-2 and J is TRBJ2-1; D gene uncertain. Trimming removed 0 bases from V and 5 bases from J, with 14 bases in between. Germline V gene lookup returns CDR1 LGHNA and CDR2 YNFKEQ. The CDR3 loop spans 16 amino acids. CDR3 protein: CASSQDTSYDNNEQFF. The CDR3 DNA reads TGTGCCAGCAGCCAAGATACCTCTTACGACAACAATGAGCAGTTCTTC.

CDR3 coding DNA: TGTGCCAGCTCACCACTTTTGACAGACACAGATACGCAGTATTTT. Translated, it gives CASSPLLTDTDTQYF. The chain recombines TRBV18 with TRBJ2-3; possible D gene TRBD1, 5 bases. Germline loops: CDR1 KGHSH, CDR2 LQKENI. The CDR3 contains 15 residues. V dropped 1 base and J dropped 2 bases, with 10 bases sitting between them.

The chain couples TRBV2 to TRBJ2-3; D may be TRBD1 (5 bases). The length of the CDR3 is 13 residues. In germline, CDR1 is SNHLY, CDR2 FYNNEI. With 11 bases removed from V and 3 bases from J, the gap between germline ends came to 15 bases. DNA for the CDR3: TGTGCCGGAGCCCCTAAGGGGACAGATACGCAGTATTTT. Its translation is CAGAPKGTDTQYF.

J is TRBJ1-2 and V is TRBV5-5; D gene uncertain. CDR1 is SGHKS and CDR2 is YYEKEE in the germline V gene (reference sequence). The length of the CDR3 is 14 residues. Trimming stripped 5 bases from V and 0 bases from J, with 11 bases between. DNA for the CDR3: TGTGCCAGCAGTAGCGTACCTTCTAACTATGGCTACACCTTC. Translating gives CASSSVPSNYGYTF.

The rearrangement uses TRBV13 and TRBJ2-5; TRBD2 might be the D (6 bases). Trimming stripped 0 bases from V and 5 bases from J, with 13 bases between. Germline CDR1 is PRHDT and CDR2 is FYEKMQ (reference sequence). This CDR3 is built from 15 residues. The CDR3: CASSLGYNGGETQYF. In nucleotides, the CDR3 is TGTGCCAGCAGCTTAGGTTACAACGGAGGGGAGACCCAGTACTTC.

In the case of this clone: Different DNA sequences within this sample yield the same CDR3. J is TRBJ2-7 and V is TRBV5-1; 7 nucleotides align to TRBD2. CDR3 length equals 14 residues. V dropped 1 base and J dropped 0; count of bases not matched to a gene: 1. In germline, CDR1 is SGHRS, CDR2 YFSETQ. CDR3 residues: CASSLTSASYEQYF. As DNA, the CDR3 is TGCGCCAGCAGCTTGACTAGCGCCTCCTACGAGCAGTACTTC.

This chain links TRBV15 with TRBJ1-3; maybe TRBD1 (6 bases). Germline values: CDR1 LNHNV, CDR2 YYDKDF (reference sequence). V lost 0 bases and J lost 4, with 10 bases in between. This CDR3 has 15 residues. CDR3 region: CATSRDAGEGNTIYF. CDR3 DNA sequence: TGTGCCACCAGCAGAGATGCAGGGGAAGGAAACACCATATATTTT.

V gene TRBV18 combines with J gene TRBJ1-1; 7 bases line up with TRBD1. The CDR3 length is 13 residues. Losses at the gene ends were 6 bases for V and 3 bases for J; bases not matched to a gene: 4. In germline, CDR1 is KGHSH, CDR2 LQKENI. CDR3 sequence reads: CASSQGVDTEAFF. Here the CDR3 DNA reads TGTGCCAGCTCGCAGGGGGTTGACACTGAAGCTTTCTTT.

The chain uses TRBV28 and TRBJ1-2; 7 nucleotides align to TRBD1. CDR1 and CDR2 (germline): MDHEN, SYDVKM. CDR3 size: 15 residues. V dropped 3 bases and J dropped 4; count of bases not matched to a gene: 8. The DNA of the CDR3 is TGTGCCAGCAGTTTTTCGACAGGGATAAGCTATGGCTACACCTTC. It translates to CASSFSTGISYGYTF.

CDR3 residues: CAWSVGTSGRYEQYF. The CDR3 nucleotides read TGTGCCTGGAGTGTTGGGACTAGCGGGAGGTACGAGCAGTACTTC. V usage is TRBV30 and J usage is TRBJ2-7; 15 bases fit TRBD2. The germline gives CDR1 GTSNPN, CDR2 SVGIG (reference sequence). This CDR3 is 15 amino acids long. Trimming took 0 bases from V and 4 from J; bases not matched to a gene: 1.

This clone was found once. The chain employs TRBV7-3 and TRBJ2-1; 10 bases map to TRBD2. The J segment lost 5 bases and the V segment lost 2 bases, leaving 3 bases of the junction unmatched. The germline V gene encodes CDR1 SGHTA and CDR2 FQGTGA. The CDR3 runs to 15 residues. CDR3 in amino acids: CASSLQLAGNNEQFF. CDR3 coding DNA: TGTGCCAGCAGCTTACAACTAGCGGGAAACAATGAGCAGTTCTTC.

The rearrangement links TRBV2 to TRBJ1-3, with 9 bases lining up with TRBD1. The CDR3 extends over 16 amino acids. V dropped 3 bases and J dropped 0; count of bases not matched to a gene: 3. From germline, CDR1 is SNHLY and CDR2 FYNNEI. The CDR3 DNA is TGTGCCAGCAGTGAGGAGACAGGGGGCTCTGGAAACACCATATATTTT. It encodes CASSEETGGSGNTIYF.

The J gene is TRBJ2-3, the V gene TRBV5-1; 11 nucleotides line up with TRBD2. Unmatched junction bases numbered 5, after V lost 0 bases and J lost 2 bases. From germline, CDR1 is SGHRS and CDR2 YFSETQ. CDR3 length: 17 amino acids. As DNA, the CDR3 is TGCGCCAGCAGCTTGGGCCCTAGCGGGAGGCTCACAGATACGCAGTATTTT. Translating it yields CASSLGPSGRLTDTQYF.

V and J are TRBV2 and TRBJ2-1; TRBD2 might be the D (6 bases). The CDR3 sequence is 14 residues long. Germline V CDR1 and CDR2: SNHLY, FYNNEI. V gave up 1 base and J gave up 5 bases, with 9 bases separating them. The CDR3 is CASSEERADNEQFF. CDR3 sequence (DNA): TGTGCCAGCAGTGAAGAGCGGGCAGACAATGAGCAGTTCTTC.

This chain joins TRBV5-1 and TRBJ1-2; D is perhaps TRBD1 (5 bases). Germline CDR1 and CDR2: SGHRS and YFSETQ. CDR3 size: 16 residues. Trimming cost V 1 base and J 1 base, with 14 bases left between them. The CDR3 region is CASSLNSGGSNYGYTF. In DNA form, the CDR3 reads TGCGCCAGCAGCTTGAATAGCGGGGGAAGTAACTATGGCTACACCTTC.